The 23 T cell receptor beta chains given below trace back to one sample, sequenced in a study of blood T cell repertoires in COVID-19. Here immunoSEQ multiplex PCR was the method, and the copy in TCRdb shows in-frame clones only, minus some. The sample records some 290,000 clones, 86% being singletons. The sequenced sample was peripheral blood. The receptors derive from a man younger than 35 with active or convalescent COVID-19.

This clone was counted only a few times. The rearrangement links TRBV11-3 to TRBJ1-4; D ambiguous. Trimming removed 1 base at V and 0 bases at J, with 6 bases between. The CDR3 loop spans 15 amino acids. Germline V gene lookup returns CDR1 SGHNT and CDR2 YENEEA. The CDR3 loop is CASSLGPATNEKLFF. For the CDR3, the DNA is TGTGCCAGCAGCTTAGGGCCCGCAACTAATGAAAAACTGTTTTTT. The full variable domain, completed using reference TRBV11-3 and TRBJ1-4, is EAGVVQSPRYKIIEKKQPVAFWCNPISGHNTLYWYLQNLGQGPELLIRYENEEAVDDSQLPKDRFSAERLKGVDSTLKIQPAELGDSAVYLCASSLGPATNEKLFFGSGTQLSVL.

The CDR3 region is CASSLGASSYNEQFF. CDR3 nucleotides: TGCGCCAGCAGCTTGGGCGCTAGCTCCTACAATGAGCAGTTCTTC. The chain links TRBV5-1 to TRBJ2-1, with D unresolved. The CDR3 is made up of 15 amino acids. The germline gives CDR1 SGHRS, CDR2 YFSETQ. The V gene lost 0 bases and the J gene lost 0 bases, with 7 bases spanning the gap.

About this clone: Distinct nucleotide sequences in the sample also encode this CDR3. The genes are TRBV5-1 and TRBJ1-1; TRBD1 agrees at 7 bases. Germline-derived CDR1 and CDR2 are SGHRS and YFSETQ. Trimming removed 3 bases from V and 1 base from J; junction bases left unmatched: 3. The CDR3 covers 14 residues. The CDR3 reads CASSSGTANTEAFF. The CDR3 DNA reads TGCGCCAGCAGCTCGGGGACAGCGAACACTGAAGCTTTCTTT.

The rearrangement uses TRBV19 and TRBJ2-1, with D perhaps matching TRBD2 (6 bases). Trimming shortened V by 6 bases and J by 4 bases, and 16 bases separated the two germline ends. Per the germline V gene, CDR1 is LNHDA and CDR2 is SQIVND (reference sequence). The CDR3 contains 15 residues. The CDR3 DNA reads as TGTGCCAGTAGAAGTAGCCTGGGGGGATACAATGAGCAGTTCTTC. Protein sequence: CASRSSLGGYNEQFF.

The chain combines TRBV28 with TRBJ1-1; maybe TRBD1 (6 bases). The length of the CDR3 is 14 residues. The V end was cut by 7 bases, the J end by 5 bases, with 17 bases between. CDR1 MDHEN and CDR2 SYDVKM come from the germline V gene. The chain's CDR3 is CASTITGRGTEAFF. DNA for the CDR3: TGTGCCAGCACCATAACAGGGCGGGGGACTGAAGCTTTCTTT.

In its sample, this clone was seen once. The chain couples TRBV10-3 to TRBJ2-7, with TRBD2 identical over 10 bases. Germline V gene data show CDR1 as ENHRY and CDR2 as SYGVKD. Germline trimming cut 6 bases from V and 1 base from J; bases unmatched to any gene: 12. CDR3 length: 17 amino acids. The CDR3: CAIRGTGPSGRSYEQYF. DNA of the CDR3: TGTGCCATCAGGGGGACAGGACCTAGCGGGAGATCCTACGAGCAGTACTTC.

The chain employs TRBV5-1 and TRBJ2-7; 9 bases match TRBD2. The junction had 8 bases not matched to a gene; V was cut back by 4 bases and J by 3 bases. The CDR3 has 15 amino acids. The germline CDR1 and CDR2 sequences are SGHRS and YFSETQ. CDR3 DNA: TGCGCCAGCAGCCAGTCCGGGACTAGCAGCTACGAGCAGTACTTC. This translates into CASSQSGTSSYEQYF.

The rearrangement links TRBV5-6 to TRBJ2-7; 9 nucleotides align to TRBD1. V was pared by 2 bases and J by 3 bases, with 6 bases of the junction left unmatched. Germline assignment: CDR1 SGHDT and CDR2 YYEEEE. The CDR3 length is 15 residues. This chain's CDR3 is CASSFRDRESYEQYF. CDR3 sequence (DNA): TGTGCCAGCAGCTTTCGGGACAGGGAGAGCTACGAGCAGTACTTC.

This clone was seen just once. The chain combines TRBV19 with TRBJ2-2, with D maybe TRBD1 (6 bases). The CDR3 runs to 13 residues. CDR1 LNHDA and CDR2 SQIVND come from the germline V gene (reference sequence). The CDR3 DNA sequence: TGTGCTTCGGACAGAGGAGGCACCGGGGAGCTGTTTTTT. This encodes CASDRGGTGELFF.

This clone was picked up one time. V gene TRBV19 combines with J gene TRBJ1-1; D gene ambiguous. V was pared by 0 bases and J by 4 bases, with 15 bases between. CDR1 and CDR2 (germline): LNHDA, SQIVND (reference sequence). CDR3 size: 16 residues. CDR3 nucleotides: TGTGCCAGTAGTATAGACCCTCACCCGGGGATCACTGAAGCTTTCTTT. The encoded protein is CASSIDPHPGITEAFF. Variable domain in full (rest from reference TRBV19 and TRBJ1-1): DGGITQSPKYLFRKEGQNVTLSCEQNLNHDAMYWYRQDPGQGLRLIYYSQIVNDFQKGDIAEGYSVSREKKESFPLTVTSAQKNPTAFYLCASSIDPHPGITEAFFGQGTRLTVV.

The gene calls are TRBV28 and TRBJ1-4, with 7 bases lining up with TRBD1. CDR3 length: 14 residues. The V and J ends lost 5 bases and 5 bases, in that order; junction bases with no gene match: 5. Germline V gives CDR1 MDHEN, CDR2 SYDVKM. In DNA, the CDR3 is TGTGCCAGCAGTCCCGGGACAGTGAATGAAAAACTGTTTTTT. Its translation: CASSPGTVNEKLFF.

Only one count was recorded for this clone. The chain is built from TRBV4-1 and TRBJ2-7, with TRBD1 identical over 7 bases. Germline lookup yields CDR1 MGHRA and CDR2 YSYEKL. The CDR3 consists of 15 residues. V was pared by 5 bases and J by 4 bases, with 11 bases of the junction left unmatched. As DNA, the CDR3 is TGCGCCAGCAGCACCCCTGGACAGGTCCCATACGAGCAGTACTTC. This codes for CASSTPGQVPYEQYF.

In DNA form, the CDR3 reads TGTGCCAGCAGCCAAGATATCAAGGCTAGCGGGGGGGCTTTGAACACCGGGGAGCTGTTTTTT. Translated: CASSQDIKASGGALNTGELFF. The chain joins TRBV4-2 to TRBJ2-2; 12 nucleotides agree with TRBD2. V lost 0 bases and J lost 1; bases outside the gene matches: 12. Per germline, CDR1 LGHNA and CDR2 YNFKEQ. CDR3 length: 21 amino acids.

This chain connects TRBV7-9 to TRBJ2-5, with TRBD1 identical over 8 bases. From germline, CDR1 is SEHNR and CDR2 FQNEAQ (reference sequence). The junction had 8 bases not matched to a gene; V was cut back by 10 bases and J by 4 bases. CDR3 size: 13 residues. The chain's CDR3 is CAIGQGMTETQYF. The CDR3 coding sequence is TGTGCCATAGGACAGGGTATGACAGAGACCCAGTACTTC.

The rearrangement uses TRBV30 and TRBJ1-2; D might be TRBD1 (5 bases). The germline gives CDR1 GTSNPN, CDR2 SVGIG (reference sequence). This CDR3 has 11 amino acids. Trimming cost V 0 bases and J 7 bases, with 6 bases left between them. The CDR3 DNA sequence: TGTGCCTGGAGTGTTGGGGCTGGCTACACCTTC. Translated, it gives CAWSVGAGYTF.

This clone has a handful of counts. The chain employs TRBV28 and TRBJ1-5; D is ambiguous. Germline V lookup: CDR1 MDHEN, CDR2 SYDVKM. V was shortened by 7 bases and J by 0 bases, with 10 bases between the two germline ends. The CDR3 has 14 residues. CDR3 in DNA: TGTGCCAGCATTTGGGCGTATAGCAATCAGCCCCAGCATTTT. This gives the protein CASIWAYSNQPQHF.

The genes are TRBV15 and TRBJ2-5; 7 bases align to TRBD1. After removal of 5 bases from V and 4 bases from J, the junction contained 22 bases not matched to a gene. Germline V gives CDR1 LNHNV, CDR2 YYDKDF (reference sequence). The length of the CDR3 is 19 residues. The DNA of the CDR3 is TGTGCCACCAGCGGTGGATCGGTGGAAGGGGGCATTGAAGGAGAGACCCAGTACTTC. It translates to CATSGGSVEGGIEGETQYF.

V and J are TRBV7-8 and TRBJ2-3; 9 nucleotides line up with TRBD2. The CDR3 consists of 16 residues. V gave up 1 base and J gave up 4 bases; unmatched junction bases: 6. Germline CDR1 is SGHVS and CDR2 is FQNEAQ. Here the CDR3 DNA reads TGTGCCAGCAGCTTAGGGCTAGCGGGATTGTCAGATACGCAGTATTTT. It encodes CASSLGLAGLSDTQYF. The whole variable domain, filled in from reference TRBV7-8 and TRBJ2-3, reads GAGVSQSPRYKVAKRGQDVALRCDPISGHVSLFWYQQALGQGPEFLTYFQNEAQLDKSGLPSDRFFAERPEGSVSTLKIQRTQQEDSAVYLCASSLGLAGLSDTQYFGPGTRLTVL.

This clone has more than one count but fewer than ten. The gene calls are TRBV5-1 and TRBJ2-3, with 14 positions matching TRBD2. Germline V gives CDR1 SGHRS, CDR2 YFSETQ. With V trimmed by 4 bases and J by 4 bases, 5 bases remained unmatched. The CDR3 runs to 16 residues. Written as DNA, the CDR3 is TGCGCCAGCAGCCCCCAGGGACTAGCGGGAGCAGATACGCAGTATTTT. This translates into CASSPQGLAGADTQYF.

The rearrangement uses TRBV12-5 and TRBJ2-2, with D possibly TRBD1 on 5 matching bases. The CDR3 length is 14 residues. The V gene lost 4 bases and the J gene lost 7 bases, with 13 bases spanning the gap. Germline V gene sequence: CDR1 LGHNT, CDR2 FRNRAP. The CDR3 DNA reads TGTGCTAGTGGTTCCCCAAGGGGTATCGGGGAGCTGTTTTTT. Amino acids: CASGSPRGIGELFF.

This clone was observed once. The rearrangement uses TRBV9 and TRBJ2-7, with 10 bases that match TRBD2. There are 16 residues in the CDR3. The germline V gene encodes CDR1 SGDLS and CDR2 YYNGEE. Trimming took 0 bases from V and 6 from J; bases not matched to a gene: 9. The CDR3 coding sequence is TGTGCCAGCAGCGTAGGAGCTAGCGGGGGATACAGCGAGCAGTACTTC. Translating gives CASSVGASGGYSEQYF.

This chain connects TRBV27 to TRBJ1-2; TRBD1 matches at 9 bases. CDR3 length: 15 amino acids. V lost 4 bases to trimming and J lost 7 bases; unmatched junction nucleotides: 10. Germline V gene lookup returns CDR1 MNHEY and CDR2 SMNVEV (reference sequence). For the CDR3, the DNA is TGTGCCAGCAGTTGGGGCGGGACAGGGAAAAGTGGCTACACCTTC. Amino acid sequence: CASSWGGTGKSGYTF.

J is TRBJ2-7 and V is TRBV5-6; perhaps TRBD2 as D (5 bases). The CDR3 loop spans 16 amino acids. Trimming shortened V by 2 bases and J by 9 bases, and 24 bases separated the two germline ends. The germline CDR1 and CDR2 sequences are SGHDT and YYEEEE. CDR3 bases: TGTGCCAGCAGCTTCCGTAGTGGAGGCACGAGTTACAGGCAGTACTTC. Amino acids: CASSFRSGGTSYRQYF.